Each of the 2 T cell receptor beta chains below was sequenced from the same sample in a study of blood T cell repertoires in COVID-19. Only in-frame clones appear in the TCRdb table, and some are missing; sequencing was by immunoSEQ multiplex PCR. Here the sample spans about 220,000 clones, about three quarters being singletons. Sequencing input: peripheral blood. All receptors derive from a woman aged 70 to 79 with acute or convalescent COVID-19.

The rearrangement uses TRBV11-2 and TRBJ2-5; 11 bases align to TRBD2. The CDR3 extends over 16 amino acids. CDR1 and CDR2 (germline): SGHAT, FQNNGV. V shed 4 bases and J 5 bases; nucleotides not matched to a gene: 9. The CDR3 reads CASSSLSGGALETQYF. The DNA of the CDR3 is TGTGCCAGCAGCTCCCTTAGCGGGGGGGCCTTGGAGACCCAGTACTTC.

The chain has TRBV29-1 and TRBJ2-3; 11 positions match TRBD2. The length of the CDR3 is 12 residues. Germline-derived CDR1 and CDR2 are SQVTM and ANQGSEA. Trimming at V came to 7 bases and at J to 6 bases, leaving 3 bases not matched to a gene. CDR3 amino acids: CSARLAGDTQYF. CDR3 coding DNA: TGCAGCGCTCGACTAGCGGGGGATACGCAGTATTTT.